Shown below are 10 T cell receptor beta chains from a single sample sequenced in a study of CD8+ T cells in alopecia areata. RNA was isolated and reverse transcribed to cDNA, the sequencing template. The protocol was immunoSEQ multiplex PCR, while the TCRdb copy is restricted to in-frame clones and leaves out a portion. The sample holds some 150,000 clones, less than 65% seen once. The sequenced material came from CD8+ T cells sorted from blood. The origin of the receptors is a human donor in good health.

The V gene is TRBV5-6, the J gene TRBJ2-3; D gene unclear. V was cut by 4 bases and J by 2 bases, with 14 bases left in between. The CDR3 covers 15 residues. CDR1 is SGHDT and CDR2 is YYEEEE in the germline V gene. Written as DNA, the CDR3 is TGTGCCAGCAGCCTACCTTTGGGTCCCACAGATACGCAGTATTTT. This encodes CASSLPLGPTDTQYF.

This chain links TRBV30 with TRBJ1-1; D is uncertain. V dropped 3 bases and J dropped 6 bases, with 11 bases sitting between them. The CDR3 is made up of 12 amino acids. The germline V gene encodes CDR1 GTSNPN and CDR2 SVGIG (reference sequence). CDR3 DNA: TGTGCCTGGAGAGCAGAAATTGCTGAAGCTTTCTTT. Translation gives CAWRAEIAEAFF.

V gene TRBV5-1 combines with J gene TRBJ2-7; 7 positions agree with TRBD1. Germline lookup yields CDR1 SGHRS and CDR2 YFSETQ. The CDR3 totals 15 residues. Unmatched junction bases numbered 5, after V lost 2 bases and J lost 0 bases. The CDR3: CASSLGGLGSYEQYF. The CDR3 region has the DNA TGCGCCAGCAGCTTAGGGGGCCTTGGCTCCTACGAGCAGTACTTC.

This rearrangement joins TRBV29-1 to TRBJ1-5; D gene uncertain. From germline, CDR1 is SQVTM and CDR2 ANQGSEA. Between the trimmed V and J ends, which lost 4 bases and 2 bases, there was a span of 6 bases. The CDR3 sequence is 12 residues long. The CDR3 nucleotides read TGCAGCGTTGCCGGGGGCAATCAGCCCCAGCATTTT. Protein: CSVAGGNQPQHF.

The rearrangement uses TRBV4-1 and TRBJ2-7; the D is unclear. The V gene lost 2 bases and the J gene lost 6 bases, with 5 bases spanning the gap. CDR1 MGHRA and CDR2 YSYEKL come from the germline V gene. The length of the CDR3 is 11 residues. CDR3 sequence (DNA): TGCGCCAGCAGCCAAAGCTCCGAGCAGTACTTC. Protein product: CASSQSSEQYF.

The chain employs TRBV5-1 and TRBJ2-7; possibly TRBD2 for D (5 bases). The CDR3 extends over 14 amino acids. CDR1 SGHRS and CDR2 YFSETQ come from the germline V gene. V lost 1 base to trimming and J lost 2 bases, with 10 bases between them. The CDR3 bases are TGCGCCAGCAGCTTGCGGAGCGGAGCCTACGAGCAGTACTTC. It encodes CASSLRSGAYEQYF.

The V and J genes are TRBV7-2 and TRBJ2-5; 14 nucleotides align to TRBD2. The CDR3 runs to 18 residues. V lost 5 bases and J lost 4; bases outside the gene matches: 12. Germline CDR1 is SGHTA and CDR2 is FQGNSA. The CDR3 sequence: CASSDPGLAGVFRETQYF. The CDR3 DNA is TGTGCCAGCAGCGATCCGGGACTAGCGGGAGTGTTCCGAGAGACCCAGTACTTC.

This clone has only one observation. The chain employs TRBV9 and TRBJ2-2; D is undetermined. Germline CDR1 is SGDLS and CDR2 is YYNGEE. Trimming pared 0 bases from V and 1 base from J, leaving 4 bases between. The CDR3 runs to 14 residues. The CDR3 nucleotides read TGTGCCAGCAGCGTAGGCGGGAACACCGGGGAGCTGTTTTTT. It is translated as CASSVGGNTGELFF.

The rearrangement uses TRBV28 and TRBJ2-2; D is perhaps TRBD1 or TRBD2 (5 bases each). V was clipped by 5 bases and J by 7 bases, with 17 bases between them. Per germline, CDR1 MDHEN and CDR2 SYDVKM. The CDR3 extends over 15 amino acids. The CDR3, as DNA: TGTGCCAGCAGTACACCTCGTCGAGGGGTCGGGGAGCTGTTTTTT. Protein sequence: CASSTPRRGVGELFF.

Only a few counts were recorded for this clone. The chain employs TRBV10-3 and TRBJ2-1; TRBD2 matches 11 bases. This CDR3 contains 14 residues. Trimming at V came to 7 bases and at J to 10 bases, leaving 9 bases not matched to a gene. Germline CDR1 is ENHRY and CDR2 is SYGVKD. The CDR3 protein is CAITSLAGVEEQFF. CDR3 in DNA: TGTGCCATCACCTCACTAGCGGGAGTGGAAGAGCAGTTCTTC.